This TCR beta chain came from a study of T cells in Graves' hyperthyroidism and ophthalmopathy. Whole-study findings and limits: Most clonotypes that expanded in the thyroid above 0.001 also showed up in blood. Using 13 V-J features, a model discriminated ophthalmopathy from stable hyperthyroidism.

The TCR beta CDR3 regions underwent amplification using RNA transcripts as the source. HTBI primers drove first-round RT-PCR of the TCR CDR3. TCRdb redid the calling of the multiplex PCR reads with MiXCR, one entry per CDR3 protein. Here the sample spans 300,000 to 350,000 distinct CDR3 sequences, approximately 15% being singletons. This clonotype was recorded at least ten times. Its target is not known. Germline V CDR1 and CDR2: MDHEN, SYDVKM. J lost 13 bases, V lost 7 bases, and 14 bases had no gene match. There are 14 residues in the CDR3. A roughly 10 ml volume of fresh peripheral blood provided the PBMCs.

Source material: blood. This chain connects TRBV28 to TRBJ2-1, with 9 bases identical to TRBD2. The source of this sequence is a woman in her 30s with Graves' hyperthyroidism. This chain's CDR3 is CASKGQVSGRVQFF. The CDR3 coding sequence is TGTGCCAGCAAGGGGCAAGTTAGCGGGAGAGTCCAGTTCTTC. The complete variable domain, with remaining parts taken from reference TRBV28 and TRBJ2-1, reads DVKVTQSSRYLVKRTGEKVFLECVQDMDHENMFWYRQDPGLGLRLIYFSYDVKMKEKGDIPEGYSVSREKKERFSLILESASTNQTSMYLCASKGQVSGRVQFFGPGTRLTVL.